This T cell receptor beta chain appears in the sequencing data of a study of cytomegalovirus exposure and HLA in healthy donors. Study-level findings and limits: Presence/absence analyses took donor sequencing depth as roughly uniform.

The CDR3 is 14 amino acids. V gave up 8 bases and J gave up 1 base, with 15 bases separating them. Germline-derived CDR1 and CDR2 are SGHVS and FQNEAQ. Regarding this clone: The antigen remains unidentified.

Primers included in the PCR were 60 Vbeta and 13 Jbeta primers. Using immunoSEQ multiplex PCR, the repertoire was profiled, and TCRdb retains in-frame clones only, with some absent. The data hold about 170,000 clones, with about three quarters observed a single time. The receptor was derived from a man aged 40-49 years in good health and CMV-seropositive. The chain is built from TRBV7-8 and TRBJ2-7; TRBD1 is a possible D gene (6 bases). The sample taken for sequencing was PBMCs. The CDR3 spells CASSSSDRSYEQYF. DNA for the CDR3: TGTGCCAGCTCCTCCTCCGACAGGTCCTACGAGCAGTACTTC.